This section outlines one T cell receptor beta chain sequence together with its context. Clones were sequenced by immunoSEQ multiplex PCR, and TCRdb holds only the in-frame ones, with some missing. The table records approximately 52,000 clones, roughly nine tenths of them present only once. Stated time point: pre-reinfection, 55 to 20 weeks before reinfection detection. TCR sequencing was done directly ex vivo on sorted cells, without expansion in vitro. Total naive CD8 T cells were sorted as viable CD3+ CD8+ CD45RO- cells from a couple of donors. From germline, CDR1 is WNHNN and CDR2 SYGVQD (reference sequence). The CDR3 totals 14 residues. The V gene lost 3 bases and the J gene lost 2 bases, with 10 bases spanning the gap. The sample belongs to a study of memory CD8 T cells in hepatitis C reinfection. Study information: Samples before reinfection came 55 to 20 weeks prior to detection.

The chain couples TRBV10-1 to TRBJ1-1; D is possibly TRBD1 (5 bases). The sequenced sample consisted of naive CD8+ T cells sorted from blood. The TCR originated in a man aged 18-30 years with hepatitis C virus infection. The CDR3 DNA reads TGCGCCAGCAGTGATGGGGGACTAAACACTGAAGCTTTCTTT. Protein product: CASSDGGLNTEAFF.